This record covers a single T cell receptor (beta chain). The sample belongs to a study of blood T cell repertoires in COVID-19. Trimming shortened V by 3 bases and J by 1 base, and 10 bases separated the two germline ends. Germline V CDR1 and CDR2: SGHVS, FQNEAQ. The CDR3 length is 14 residues. Sequenced by immunoSEQ multiplex PCR; TCRdb stores in-frame clones only, minus some. Of more than 55,000 clones in the sample, 80% to 90% are singletons; the top ten hold about 4.4%. This chain connects TRBV7-8 to TRBJ2-7, with no clear D. The origin of this receptor is a man in his sixties with acute or convalescent COVID-19. The sample consisted of peripheral blood. CDR3 bases: TGTGCCAGCAGCTTGAGAACGATATCCTACGAGCAGTACTTC. As protein: CASSLRTISYEQYF.